The 26 T cell receptor beta chains given below trace back to one sample, sequenced in a study of T-cell reconstitution after alpha-beta-depleted transplantation in children. Unique molecular identifiers featured in how the TCRbeta library was prepared. Each CDR3 protein gets one entry after TCRdb re-called the PCR reads with MiXCR. The table records roughly 7,700 distinct CDR3 sequences, approximately 12% of them present only once. Sequences were derived from PBMCs, mostly from graft donor cells, sampled 60 days after TCRalphabeta/CD19-depleted stem cell transplant. These receptors originate from a patient younger than 10 who had a stem cell transplant for inherited bone marrow failure, so the T cells may come from the graft donor.

This clonotype was observed many times. The V gene is TRBV30, the J gene TRBJ2-2, with 7 nucleotides matching TRBD1. Germline CDR1 GTSNPN, CDR2 SVGIG (reference sequence). This CDR3 is 15 amino acids long. Trimming removed 3 bases from V and 3 bases from J; junction bases left unmatched: 7. In nucleotides, the CDR3 is TGTGCCTGGAGGGCGACAGGGTCGGACACCGGGGAGCTGTTTTTT. This translates into CAWRATGSDTGELFF.

The chain uses TRBV29-1 and TRBJ1-1; D remains ambiguous. CDR3 size: 12 residues. The germline gives CDR1 SQVTM, CDR2 ANQGSEA. The ends were cut back, 3 bases at V and 3 bases at J, with 8 bases in the middle. CDR3 coding DNA: TGCAGCGTTGACACGGCCTACACTGAAGCTTTCTTT. Translated, it gives CSVDTAYTEAFF.

This clonotype was seen many times. The V gene is TRBV7-9, the J gene TRBJ1-5; D is unresolved. The CDR3 totals 13 residues. Deletions cut 5 bases from V and 4 bases from J, with 9 bases between. Germline CDR1 is SEHNR and CDR2 is FQNEAQ (reference sequence). DNA for the CDR3: TGTGCCAGCAGCCGGTTCGGGAATCAGCCCCAGCATTTT. Amino acids: CASSRFGNQPQHF.

This clonotype was detected many times. The rearrangement links TRBV6-5 to TRBJ1-1, with TRBD1 matching over 8 bases. The CDR3 loop spans 12 amino acids. The germline CDR1 and CDR2 sequences are MNHEY and SVGAGI. V dropped 10 bases and J dropped 7; count of bases not matched to a gene: 8. The CDR3 DNA reads TGTGCCACCAGGGGGCGCAGAGGTGAAGCTTTCTTT. Translated, it gives CATRGRRGEAFF.

This clonotype was counted ten times or more. The rearrangement uses TRBV28 and TRBJ2-7; D is perhaps TRBD1 (6 bases). Germline-derived CDR1 and CDR2 are MDHEN and SYDVKM. The V end was cut by 8 bases, the J end by 12 bases, with 17 bases between. CDR3 length equals 11 residues. In DNA, the CDR3 is TGTGCCAGCGGAGGCAACAGGGTAAGGTACTTC. Amino acids: CASGGNRVRYF.

This clonotype was recorded at least ten times. The J gene is TRBJ2-3, the V gene TRBV28; either TRBD1 or TRBD2 may supply D (5 bases each). Germline assignment: CDR1 MDHEN and CDR2 SYDVKM. The CDR3 extends over 14 amino acids. Trimming cost V 7 bases and J 4 bases, with 15 bases left between them. The chain's CDR3 is CASIPPGRPDTQYF. The DNA of the CDR3 is TGTGCCAGCATCCCCCCGGGGCGACCAGATACGCAGTATTTT.

In its sample, this clonotype was seen many times. The V call is TRBV5-6, the J call TRBJ2-1; weak D call: TRBD2 (5 bases). The CDR3 consists of 16 residues. V lost 4 bases and J 1 base, leaving 15 bases between the germline ends. Germline V gene sequence: CDR1 SGHDT, CDR2 YYEEEE. The CDR3: CASSPAGGGSYNEQFF. The CDR3 nucleotides are TGTGCCAGCAGCCCCGCTGGTGGAGGTTCCTACAATGAGCAGTTCTTC.

V gene TRBV20-1 combines with J gene TRBJ2-7, with 11 positions matching TRBD2. CDR1 DFQATT and CDR2 SNEGSKA come from the germline V gene (reference sequence). V was clipped by 5 bases and J by 2 bases; unmatched bases: 11. The CDR3 sequence is 16 residues long. Here the CDR3 reads CSARGGLAGGTYEQYF. CDR3 sequence (DNA): TGCAGTGCTCGCGGCGGGCTAGCGGGGGGTACCTACGAGCAGTACTTC.

This clonotype was seen only a few times. A much larger clone sits a single nucleotide away, making a read error possible. The J gene is TRBJ2-1, the V gene TRBV10-3, with TRBD1 identical over 12 bases. The CDR3 has 17 residues. V lost 3 bases and J lost 8; bases outside the gene matches: 11. From germline, CDR1 is ENHRY and CDR2 SYGVKD. The CDR3 spells CAISDPSGTGGGDEQFF. CDR3 coding DNA: TGTGCCATCAGTGACCCGTCCGGGACAGGGGGCGGGGATGAGCAGTTCTTC.

This clonotype was recorded many times. The V gene is TRBV7-9, the J gene TRBJ1-1; possible D gene TRBD1, 5 bases. Germline loops: CDR1 SEHNR, CDR2 FQNEAQ (reference sequence). The CDR3 has 14 amino acids. Trimming cost V 2 bases and J 0 bases, with 7 bases left between them. The chain's CDR3 is CASSLKGLNTEAFF. The CDR3 nucleotides read TGTGCCAGCAGCTTAAAGGGGTTGAACACTGAAGCTTTCTTT.

In its sample, this clonotype was seen many times. The rearrangement uses TRBV7-9 and TRBJ1-2, with D possibly matching TRBD1 (5 bases). This CDR3 has 14 residues. Germline V gives CDR1 SEHNR, CDR2 FQNEAQ (reference sequence). V was pared by 5 bases and J by 3 bases, with 13 bases between. CDR3 amino acids: CASSVYRFHYGYTF. The CDR3 nucleotides read TGTGCCAGCAGCGTTTACAGGTTTCACTATGGCTACACCTTC.

This clonotype was seen at least ten times. V gene TRBV27 combines with J gene TRBJ1-1, with D possibly matching TRBD1 (5 bases). The CDR3 consists of 15 residues. Trimming removed 2 bases at V and 1 base at J, with 11 bases between. Germline CDR1 is MNHEY and CDR2 is SMNVEV (reference sequence). The CDR3 region has the DNA TGTGCCAGCAGTTTACGGGACCCGTGGAACACTGAAGCTTTCTTT. It yields the protein CASSLRDPWNTEAFF.

This clonotype was seen ten or more times. The V call is TRBV29-1, the J call TRBJ1-4; 7 bases map to TRBD1. CDR1 and CDR2 (germline): SQVTM, ANQGSEA. The CDR3 has 13 residues. After removal of 7 bases from V and 4 bases from J, the junction contained 6 bases not matched to a gene. The CDR3: CSAMTGSNEKLFF. CDR3 DNA: TGCAGCGCCATGACAGGGAGTAATGAAAAACTGTTTTTT.

This chain links TRBV7-7 with TRBJ2-5; 7 nucleotides align to TRBD1. The CDR3 loop spans 13 amino acids. Germline V gives CDR1 SSHAT, CDR2 FNYEAQ (reference sequence). V trimming: 6 bases; J trimming: 5 bases; junction bases outside the gene matches: 6. CDR3 nucleotides: TGTGCCAGCAGTACAACAGGGGTGGAGACCCAGTACTTC. It encodes CASSTTGVETQYF. The full variable domain, rest sourced from reference TRBV7-7 and TRBJ2-5, is GAGVSQSPRYKVTKRGQDVTLRCDPISSHATLYWYQQALGQGPEFLTYFNYEAQPDKSGLPSDRFSAERPEGSISTLTIQRTEQRDSAMYRCASSTTGVETQYFGPGTRLLVL.

This clonotype was recorded at least ten times. V usage is TRBV5-1 and J usage is TRBJ2-1; tentative D call: TRBD2 (6 bases). This CDR3 has 16 amino acids. Trimming took 1 base from V and 6 from J, leaving 17 bases between them. From germline, CDR1 is SGHRS and CDR2 YFSETQ. The DNA for the CDR3 is TGCGCCAGCAGCTTGAGTTGGGTTGGGGGGTTCAATGAGCAGTTCTTC. It specifies CASSLSWVGGFNEQFF.

This clonotype counts as medium-sized (0.01 to 0.1%). V gene TRBV20-1 combines with J gene TRBJ2-7, with 14 bases fitting TRBD2. The CDR3 spans 17 residues. V was clipped by 5 bases and J by 2 bases; unmatched bases: 11. Germline lookup yields CDR1 DFQATT and CDR2 SNEGSKA (reference sequence). In nucleotides, the CDR3 is TGCAGTGCTGGCCGATACTGGGGACTAGCGGGAGCCTACGAGCAGTACTTC. It encodes CSAGRYWGLAGAYEQYF.

This clonotype was detected ten times or more. The chain links TRBV2 to TRBJ2-3; the match to TRBD2 covers 7 bases. The germline CDR1 and CDR2 sequences are SNHLY and FYNNEI. The ends lost 1 base at V and 2 bases at J; junction bases unmatched: 3. CDR3 size: 15 residues. The CDR3 DNA reads TGTGCCAGCAGTGAAGGGAGGGACTACACAGATACGCAGTATTTT. Protein: CASSEGRDYTDTQYF.

This clonotype was seen repeatedly, ten times or more. The chain recombines TRBV2 with TRBJ2-3, with D perhaps TRBD2 (6 bases). CDR1 SNHLY and CDR2 FYNNEI come from the germline V gene. Trimming shortened V by 4 bases and J by 7 bases, and 12 bases separated the two germline ends. This CDR3 contains 13 residues. CDR3 nucleotides: TGTGCCAGCAGTGTGGCCCGGGGGTATACGCAGTATTTT. The encoded protein is CASSVARGYTQYF.

This clonotype was recorded many times. This sequence joins TRBV7-9 and TRBJ2-5, with TRBD2 identical over 9 bases. The CDR3 spans 15 residues. Germline trimming cut 5 bases from V and 5 bases from J; bases unmatched to any gene: 9. Germline CDR1 and CDR2: SEHNR and FQNEAQ (reference sequence). The CDR3 loop reads CASSPGVAGDETQYF. In nucleotides, the CDR3 is TGTGCCAGCAGCCCCGGGGTAGCGGGAGACGAGACCCAGTACTTC.

This clonotype occurred many times. The rearrangement joins TRBV5-1 to TRBJ2-7; TRBD2 agrees at 11 bases. Trimming removed 3 bases from V and 2 bases from J; junction bases left unmatched: 7. Germline V gives CDR1 SGHRS, CDR2 YFSETQ. This CDR3 contains 16 residues. CDR3 DNA sequence: TGCGCCAGCAGCTCAGTACCTAGCGGGAGGCCCTACGAGCAGTACTTC. Translation: CASSSVPSGRPYEQYF.

In this sample, this clonotype is medium-sized (0.01 to 0.1%). The J gene is TRBJ1-1, the V gene TRBV7-9; D unresolved. V lost 10 bases, J lost 5 bases, and 14 bases lay in between. Germline-derived CDR1 and CDR2 are SEHNR and FQNEAQ (reference sequence). The CDR3 has 12 amino acids. The chain's CDR3 is CATAPVRTEAFF. The CDR3 DNA reads as TGTGCCACCGCCCCGGTGAGGACTGAAGCTTTCTTT.

This clonotype was counted many times. V usage is TRBV23-1 and J usage is TRBJ2-5; 12 bases match TRBD2. TRBV23-1 is known as an ORF, though its function is uncertain. Trimming took 3 bases from V and 5 from J; bases not matched to a gene: 4. This CDR3 is built from 15 residues. CDR3 residues: CASSQRLAGVETQYF. In DNA form, the CDR3 reads TGCGCCAGCAGTCAGAGACTAGCGGGAGTGGAGACCCAGTACTTC.

The table lists this clonotype with many counts. The rearrangement links TRBV7-8 to TRBJ1-2; D remains ambiguous. Trimming cost V 5 bases and J 6 bases, with 16 bases left between them. Germline V gene data show CDR1 as SGHVS and CDR2 as FQNEAQ. The CDR3 length is 14 residues. CDR3 DNA sequence: TGTGCCAGCAGCACACGAGACGGTGGGGATGGCTACACCTTC. It specifies CASSTRDGGDGYTF.

This clonotype was seen ten or more times. V and J are TRBV4-2 and TRBJ2-2, with 10 bases matching TRBD2. There are 18 residues in the CDR3. V lost 1 base, J lost 2 bases, and 7 bases stayed unmatched. Germline V CDR1 and CDR2: LGHNA, YNFKEQ. The chain's CDR3 is CASSQGLAGAKNTGELFF. For the CDR3, the DNA is TGTGCCAGCAGCCAAGGGCTAGCGGGAGCGAAAAACACCGGGGAGCTGTTTTTT.

This clonotype was seen repeatedly, ten times or more. The chain has TRBV4-1 and TRBJ2-5; TRBD1 matches at 7 bases. The V and J ends lost 2 bases and 2 bases, in that order; junction bases with no gene match: 11. Per the germline V gene, CDR1 is MGHRA and CDR2 is YSYEKL. The CDR3 covers 17 residues. The CDR3 nucleotides read TGCGCCAGCAGCCAAAGTCTACAGGGGACGGGGCAAGAGACCCAGTACTTC. It encodes CASSQSLQGTGQETQYF.

J is TRBJ2-2 and V is TRBV20-1, with a weak D call TRBD2 (5 bases). The length of the CDR3 is 15 residues. Looked up from germline, CDR1 is DFQATT and CDR2 is SNEGSKA (reference sequence). The V gene lost 4 bases and the J gene lost 8 bases, with 20 bases spanning the gap. CDR3 sequence (DNA): TGCAGTGCTAAAAACTTCCGGGGAGAGACTGGGGAGCTGTTTTTT. Translated, it gives CSAKNFRGETGELFF.